The rows below give T cell receptor beta chains drawn from one sample of a study of cytomegalovirus exposure and HLA in healthy donors. The data were produced by immunoSEQ multiplex PCR, yet TCRdb's version contains in-frame clones alone and is incomplete. The profile shows roughly 110,000 clones, about 72% of them singletons. The sequenced sample consisted of PBMCs. The receptors were gathered from a man in his late teens or twenties in good health and CMV-seronegative. CDR3s include the opening cysteine and the closing phenylalanine or tryptophan. D genes are given only for firm matches. Some rows have no size entry. The others give once, few or many, or a class for an expanded clone.

d_call	v_call	cdr3_length	clone_size	j_call	cdr3_aa	cdr3_nt
NA	TRBV19	14	once	TRBJ1-5	CASTPNRQSEPQHF	TGTGCCAGTACCCCCAATCGACAGTCCGAGCCCCAGCATTTT
TRBD2	TRBV5-8	17	NA	TRBJ2-3	CASSLSGTSWGVDTQYF	TGTGCCAGCAGCTTGTCGGGGACTAGCTGGGGTGTAGATACGCAGTATTTT
NA	TRBV2	15	NA	TRBJ1-2	CASSPGQRTNYGYTF	TGTGCCAGCAGTCCTGGACAGCGAACTAACTATGGCTACACCTTC
TRBD1	TRBV7-2	14	NA	TRBJ1-2	CASSLGQGNYGYTF	TGTGCCAGCAGCTTAGGACAGGGGAACTATGGCTACACCTTC
NA	TRBV4-3	15	once	TRBJ1-3	CASSQGQDSGNTIYF	TGCGCCAGCAGCCAAGGACAGGACTCTGGAAACACCATATATTTT
TRBD2	TRBV27	17	NA	TRBJ2-5	CASSSPLGGGTQETQYF	TGTGCCAGCAGTTCCCCCCTCGGCGGGGGAACCCAAGAGACCCAGTACTTC
NA	TRBV4-3	16	NA	TRBJ2-7	CASSQGVGVVGYEQYF	TGCGCCAGCAGCCAAGGCGTCGGGGTGGTCGGTTACGAGCAGTACTTC
NA	TRBV4-1	13	NA	TRBJ2-5	CASSQEYSRAQYF	TGCGCCAGCAGCCAAGAATACTCCAGGGCCCAGTACTTC
TRBD1	TRBV6-5	15	NA	TRBJ2-7	CASRPRTGTSYEQYF	TGTGCCAGCAGACCACGGACAGGTACCTCCTACGAGCAGTACTTC
NA	TRBV9	14	medium-sized	TRBJ2-1	CASSVSGKANEQFF	TGTGCCAGCAGCGTATCAGGGAAGGCAAATGAGCAGTTCTTC
TRBD1	TRBV27	13	NA	TRBJ1-1	CASRPGQGAEAFF	TGTGCCAGCAGGCCGGGACAGGGGGCTGAAGCTTTCTTT
NA	TRBV10-3	17	NA	TRBJ2-1	CAISEMTRPLSYNEQFF	TGTGCCATCAGTGAGATGACTAGACCGCTCTCCTACAATGAGCAGTTCTTC
TRBD2	TRBV7-8	15	few	TRBJ2-7	CASSILAGGPSEQYF	TGTGCCAGCAGCATTCTAGCGGGGGGGCCCAGCGAGCAGTACTTC
TRBD1	TRBV7-2	16	once	TRBJ1-5	CASSPGTGRGSQPQHF	TGTGCCAGCAGCCCAGGGACAGGGAGGGGAAGCCAGCCCCAGCATTTT
TRBD1	TRBV12-5	11	once	TRBJ2-7	CASGTDYEQYF	TGTGCTAGCGGGACAGACTACGAGCAGTACTTC
NA	TRBV9	14	NA	TRBJ1-1	CASSALQGPTEAFF	TGTGCCAGCAGCGCCTTACAGGGTCCGACTGAAGCTTTCTTT
TRBD1	TRBV4-2	16	many	TRBJ2-6	CASSQNRGSGANVLTF	TGTGCCAGCAGCCAAAACAGGGGTAGTGGGGCCAACGTCCTGACTTTC
NA	TRBV7-2	15	NA	TRBJ2-2	CASSLVGGNTGELFF	TGTGCCAGCAGCTTAGTCGGGGGGAACACCGGGGAGCTGTTTTTT
TRBD1	TRBV6-6	13	NA	TRBJ2-7	CAAGQENSYEQYF	TGTGCCGCAGGACAGGAGAACTCCTACGAGCAGTACTTC
NA	TRBV23-1	15	NA	TRBJ1-5	CASSQPQAGYQPQHF	TGCGCCAGCAGTCAACCCCAGGCAGGGTATCAGCCCCAGCATTTT
NA	TRBV19	14	NA	TRBJ2-1	CASSSQGIDNEQFF	TGTGCCAGTAGTTCTCAGGGAATTGACAATGAGCAGTTCTTC
NA	TRBV5-6	14	NA	TRBJ2-4	CASSEQVAKNIQYF	TGTGCCAGCAGCGAACAGGTTGCCAAAAACATTCAGTACTTC
NA	TRBV4-2	16	NA	TRBJ2-3	CASSQVAGAGTDTQYF	TGTGCCAGCAGCCAAGTCGCGGGGGCCGGCACAGATACGCAGTATTTT
NA	TRBV7-8	14	NA	TRBJ2-5	CASSLALGVETQYF	TGTGCCAGCAGCTTAGCACTAGGAGTAGAGACCCAGTACTTC
NA	TRBV7-8	16	few	TRBJ1-5	CASSSYRTPSNQPQHF	TGTGCCAGCAGCTCCTACAGGACACCGAGCAATCAGCCCCAGCATTTT
NA	TRBV5-5	14	once	TRBJ1-5	CASSALGASQPQHF	TGTGCCAGCAGCGCCCTGGGGGCCAGTCAGCCCCAGCATTTT
TRBD1	TRBV6-5	15	NA	TRBJ1-2	CASSSAGTGNYGYTF	TGTGCCAGCAGTTCAGCCGGGACAGGGAACTATGGCTACACCTTC
NA	TRBV9	12	NA	TRBJ2-7	CASSVRAGEQYF	TGTGCCAGCAGCGTAAGGGCGGGCGAGCAGTACTTC
TRBD1	TRBV2	15	NA	TRBJ2-7	CASSEAGQGYYEQYF	TGTGCCAGCAGTGAGGCGGGACAGGGATACTACGAGCAGTACTTC
TRBD1	TRBV5-4	15	NA	TRBJ2-7	CASGKGQGVNYEQYF	TGTGCCAGCGGAAAGGGACAGGGGGTAAACTACGAGCAGTACTTC
NA	TRBV15	14	NA	TRBJ2-7	CATSRAAGMDEQYF	TGTGCCACCAGCAGAGCGGCAGGGATGGACGAGCAGTACTTC
NA	TRBV25-1	12	NA	TRBJ2-2	CASSGGPGELFF	TGTGCCAGCAGTGGGGGGCCCGGGGAGCTGTTTTTT
NA	TRBV28	12	NA	TRBJ1-1	CASLDGNTEAFF	TGTGCCAGCCTAGACGGGAACACTGAAGCTTTCTTT
TRBD2	TRBV6-4	15	many	TRBJ2-3	CASSDTSGGADTQYF	TGTGCCAGCAGTGATACTAGCGGGGGGGCAGATACGCAGTATTTT
TRBD1	TRBV4-2	16	NA	TRBJ1-6	CASSQEEGQGDSPLHF	TGTGCCAGCAGCCAAGAAGAAGGGCAGGGGGATTCACCCCTCCACTTT
NA	TRBV7-2	15	NA	TRBJ2-6	CASSLGPSGANVLTF	TGTGCCAGCAGCTTAGGGCCCTCTGGGGCCAACGTCCTGACTTTC
TRBD1	TRBV7-9	15	NA	TRBJ2-7	CASSRTGGPSYEQYF	TGTGCCAGCAGCAGGACAGGGGGTCCCTCCTACGAGCAGTACTTC
TRBD1	TRBV7-9	15	NA	TRBJ1-2	CASSLMTGGVGGYTF	TGTGCCAGCAGCCTAATGACAGGGGGCGTCGGAGGCTACACCTTC
TRBD1	TRBV2	14	NA	TRBJ1-6	CASSLDRVRSPLHF	TGTGCCAGCAGTTTGGACAGGGTGCGATCACCCCTCCACTTT
TRBD2	TRBV4-1	18	NA	TRBJ2-3	CASSQGDGSGGEGDTQYF	TGCGCCAGCAGCCAAGGGGATGGTAGCGGGGGCGAGGGAGATACGCAGTATTTT
TRBD2	TRBV19	15	NA	TRBJ2-2	CASNVVGGGTGELFF	TGTGCCAGTAACGTCGTTGGCGGGGGTACCGGGGAGCTGTTTTTT
NA	TRBV5-1	12	few	TRBJ2-5	CASSLASETQYF	TGCGCCAGCAGCTTGGCCTCAGAGACCCAGTACTTC
NA	TRBV15	13	NA	TRBJ1-2	CATSLGLGYGYTF	TGTGCCACCAGCTTGGGGCTGGGCTATGGCTACACCTTC
NA	TRBV15	14	NA	TRBJ1-6	CATSRANLGSPLHF	TGTGCCACCAGCAGAGCTAATCTAGGTTCACCCCTCCACTTT
TRBD1	TRBV5-5	15	NA	TRBJ1-2	CASSRRTGQDYGYTF	TGTGCCAGCAGCCGACGGACAGGGCAAGACTATGGCTACACCTTC
NA	TRBV7-9	17	NA	TRBJ1-1	CSSSVSRDRTRDTEAFF	TGTTCCAGCAGCGTTAGTCGAGACCGGACGAGGGACACTGAAGCTTTCTTT
NA	TRBV13	13	few	TRBJ1-4	CASSLSENEKLFF	TGTGCCAGCAGCTTAAGCGAAAATGAAAAACTGTTTTTT
NA	TRBV15	15	NA	TRBJ1-3	CATSRDAGRGNTIYF	TGTGCCACCAGCAGAGACGCGGGACGGGGAAACACCATATATTTT
TRBD2	TRBV5-5	16	NA	TRBJ2-5	CASSLGGGGIQETQYF	TGTGCCAGCAGCTTGGGTGGGGGGGGGATCCAAGAGACCCAGTACTTC
NA	TRBV5-8	18	NA	TRBJ1-1	CASSLAPAGPVMNTEAFF	TGTGCCAGCAGTTTAGCGCCAGCGGGGCCCGTGATGAACACTGAAGCTTTCTTT